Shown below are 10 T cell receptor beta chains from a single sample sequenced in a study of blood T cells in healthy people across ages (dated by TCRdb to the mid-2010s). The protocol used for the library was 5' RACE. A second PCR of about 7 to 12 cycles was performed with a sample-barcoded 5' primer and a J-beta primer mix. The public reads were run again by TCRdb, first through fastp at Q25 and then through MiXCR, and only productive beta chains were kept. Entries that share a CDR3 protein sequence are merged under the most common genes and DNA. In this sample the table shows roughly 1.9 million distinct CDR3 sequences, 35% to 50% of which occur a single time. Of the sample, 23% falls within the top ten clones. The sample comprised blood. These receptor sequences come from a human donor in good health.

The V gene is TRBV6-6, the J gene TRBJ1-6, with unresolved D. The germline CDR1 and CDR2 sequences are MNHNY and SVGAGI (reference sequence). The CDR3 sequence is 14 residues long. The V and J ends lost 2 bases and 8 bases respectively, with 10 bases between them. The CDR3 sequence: CASSYREGYSPLHF. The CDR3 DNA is TGTGCCAGCAGTTACCGAGAGGGATATTCACCCCTCCACTTT.

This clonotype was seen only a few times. This CDR3 is CASTESTETYNEQFF. CDR3 DNA sequence: TGTGCCAGCACTGAATCGACAGAAACCTACAATGAGCAGTTCTTC. This chain links TRBV12-3 or TRBV12-4 with TRBJ2-1, with a weak D call TRBD1 (5 bases). CDR3 length equals 15 residues. V was pared by 7 bases and J by 2 bases, with 15 bases between.

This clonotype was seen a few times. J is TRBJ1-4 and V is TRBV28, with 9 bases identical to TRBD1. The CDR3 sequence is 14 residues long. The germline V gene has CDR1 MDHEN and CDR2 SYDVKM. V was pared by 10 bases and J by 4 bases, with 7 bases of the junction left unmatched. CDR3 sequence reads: CATRQGGLNEKLFF. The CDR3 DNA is TGTGCCACCCGACAGGGGGGCCTTAATGAAAAACTGTTTTTT.

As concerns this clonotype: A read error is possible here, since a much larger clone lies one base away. The chain's CDR3 is CASRNDRLEQYF. The CDR3 bases are TGTGCCAGCAGAAACGACAGACTCGAGCAGTACTTC. The V call is TRBV7-2, the J call TRBJ2-5; TRBD1 is a possible D gene (5 bases). The J call may be wrong; the DNA end is better matched by TRBJ2-7. The CDR3 contains 12 residues. CDR1 is SGHTA, CDR2 FQGNSA, per germline.

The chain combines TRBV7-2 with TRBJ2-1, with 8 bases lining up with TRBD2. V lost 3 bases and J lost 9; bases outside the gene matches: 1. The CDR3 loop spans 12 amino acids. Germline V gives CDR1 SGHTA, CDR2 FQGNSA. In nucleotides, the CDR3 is TGTGCCAGCAGCTTCGGGGGGGCTGAGCAGTTCTTC. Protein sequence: CASSFGGAEQFF.

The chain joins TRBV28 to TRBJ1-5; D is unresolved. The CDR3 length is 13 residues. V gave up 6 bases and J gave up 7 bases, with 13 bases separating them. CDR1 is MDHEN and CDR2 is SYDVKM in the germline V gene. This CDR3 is CASSPRWVQPQHF. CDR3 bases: TGTGCCAGCAGCCCCAGGTGGGTACAGCCCCAGCATTTT.

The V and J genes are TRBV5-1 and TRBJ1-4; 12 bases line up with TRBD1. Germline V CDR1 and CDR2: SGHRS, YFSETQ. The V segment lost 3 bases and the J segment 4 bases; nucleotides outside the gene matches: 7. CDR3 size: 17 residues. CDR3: CASSYFRDRGLNEKLFF. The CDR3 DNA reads TGCGCCAGCAGCTACTTCCGGGACAGGGGGCTTAATGAAAAACTGTTTTTT.

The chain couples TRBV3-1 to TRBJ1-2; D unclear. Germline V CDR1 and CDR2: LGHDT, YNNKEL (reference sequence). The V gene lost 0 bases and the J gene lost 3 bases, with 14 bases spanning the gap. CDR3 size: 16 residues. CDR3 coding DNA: TGTGCCAGCAGCCAAGAGGGGAGAGGGCGTGACTATGGCTACACCTTC. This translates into CASSQEGRGRDYGYTF. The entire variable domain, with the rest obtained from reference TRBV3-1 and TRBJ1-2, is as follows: DTAVSQTPKYLVTQMGNDKSIKCEQNLGHDTMYWYKQDSKKFLKIMFSYNNKELIINETVPNRFSPKSPDKAHLNLHINSLELGDSAVYFCASSQEGRGRDYGYTFGSGTRLTVV.

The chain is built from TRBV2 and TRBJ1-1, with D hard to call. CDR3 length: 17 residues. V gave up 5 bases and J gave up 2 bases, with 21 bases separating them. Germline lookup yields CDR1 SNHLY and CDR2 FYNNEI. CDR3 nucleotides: TGTGCCAGCAGTCCGAAGGGCGGGGAATGGGGAAACACTGAAGCTTTCTTT. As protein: CASSPKGGEWGNTEAFF.

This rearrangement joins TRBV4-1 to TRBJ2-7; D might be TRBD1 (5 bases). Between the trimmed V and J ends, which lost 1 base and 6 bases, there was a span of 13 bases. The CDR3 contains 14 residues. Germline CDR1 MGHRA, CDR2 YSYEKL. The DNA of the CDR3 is TGCGCCAGCAGCCAAGTTGGTCAGGGTCTCGAGCAGTACTTC. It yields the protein CASSQVGQGLEQYF.